This T cell receptor (beta chain) was identified during a study of blood T cell repertoires in COVID-19. Study-level information: Acute-phase and convalescent COVID-19 samples originated in the United States, Italy and Spain. T cells, B-cell-depleted T cells, or PBMCs provided the cDNA or gDNA that served as material.

Germline CDR1 and CDR2: SGDLS and YYNGEE. The CDR3 is made up of 13 amino acids. V lost 5 bases, J lost 5 bases, and 11 bases lay in between. In the study's own analysis: Reference gene primer amplification gave nucleated cell count estimates. Measured with immunoSEQ multiplex PCR; TCRdb has only the in-frame clones, and not every one. That table is the source of V, J and clone size, and D and trimming were worked out from the DNA. The sample shows about 200,000 clones, 65% to 90% of them seen only once. This TCR came from a human donor in a cohort sampled during active COVID-19. The sample taken for sequencing was peripheral blood. The chain combines TRBV9 with TRBJ2-1; possible D gene TRBD1, 5 bases. As DNA, the CDR3 is TGTGCCAGCAGTGGGGCGGTTGACAATGAGCAGTTCTTC. Protein product: CASSGAVDNEQFF.